Below, one T cell receptor (beta chain) is given with its context. Its antigen is still unknown. Donor samples were obtained from healthy Caucasian individuals from Russia, aged roughly 6 to 90. Every donor contributed ten milliliters of peripheral blood by blood draw. Together with a sample-barcoded 5' primer, a J-beta primer mix was included in a second PCR lasting about 6 to 12 cycles. Each of the samples gave a minimum of 3 million paired-end reads that contained CDR3. TCRdb itself ran the 5' RACE reads through MiXCR, one entry per CDR3 protein. The sample holds over 1,500,000 distinct CDR3 sequences, more than 35% seen once. This entry belongs to a study of blood T cells in healthy people across ages. Findings and caveats of the study: The fall in TCR beta diversity per million T cells was roughly linear with age.

Sample: blood. The receptor was isolated from a human donor in good health.

CDR3 region: CASSQTVDTEAFF. CDR3 nucleotides: TGCGCCAGCAGTCAGACGGTGGACACTGAAGCTTTCTTT. The J gene is TRBJ1-1, the V gene TRBV5-1; D unclear. Looked up from germline, CDR1 is SGHRS and CDR2 is YFSETQ. The CDR3 extends over 13 amino acids. Trimming stripped 5 bases from V and 3 bases from J, with 11 bases between.